This T cell receptor beta chain emerged from a study of T cells expressing NK-cell markers. Turning to the study itself: Sorted CD3+CD56+NKG2C+, CD3+CD56+NKG2C- and CD3+CD56-NKG2C+ T-cell subsets were beta-chain profiled. Study-wide results and caveats: Similarly, these clonotypes led the CD3+CD56-NKG2C+ fraction as well in several donors. It was still unclear whether expanded NKG2C+ T cell clones were HCMV specific.

TCRdb reprocessed the 5' RACE reads, with one entry per CDR3 protein and no DNA. Recorded for this sample: about 460,000 distinct CDR3 sequences. Concerning this clonotype itself: Its antigen is unknown.

The material sequenced was blood T cells: a sorted CD56 or NKG2C T cell subset, CD4+ or CD8+ T cells, or bulk PBMC T cells (not recorded which). The clonotype originates from a woman between 45 and 60 years old in good health.

This chain's CDR3 is CASSRGKLEAFF. This chain uses TRBV7-2 with TRBJ1-1. Germline CDR1 is SGHTA and CDR2 is FQGNSA. The CDR3 has 12 amino acids.